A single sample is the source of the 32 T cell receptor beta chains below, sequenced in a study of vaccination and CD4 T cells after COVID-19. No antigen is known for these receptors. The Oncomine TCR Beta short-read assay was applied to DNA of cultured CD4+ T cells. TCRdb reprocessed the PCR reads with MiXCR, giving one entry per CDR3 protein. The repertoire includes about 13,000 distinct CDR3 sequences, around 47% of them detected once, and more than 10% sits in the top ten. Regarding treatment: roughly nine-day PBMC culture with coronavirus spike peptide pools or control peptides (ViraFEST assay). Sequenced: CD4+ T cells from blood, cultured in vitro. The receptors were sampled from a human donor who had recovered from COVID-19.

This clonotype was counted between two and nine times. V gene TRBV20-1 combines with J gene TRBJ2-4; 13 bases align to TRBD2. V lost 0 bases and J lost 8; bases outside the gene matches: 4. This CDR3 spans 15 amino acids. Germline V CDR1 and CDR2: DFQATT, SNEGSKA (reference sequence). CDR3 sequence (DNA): TGCAGTGCTAGAGAGGGGACTAGCGGGACTTACATTCAGTACTTC. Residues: CSAREGTSGTYIQYF.

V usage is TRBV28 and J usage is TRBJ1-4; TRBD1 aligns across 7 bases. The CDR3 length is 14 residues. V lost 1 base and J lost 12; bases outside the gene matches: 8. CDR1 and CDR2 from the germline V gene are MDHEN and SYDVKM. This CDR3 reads CASSLSRQGVELFF. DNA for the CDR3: TGTGCCAGCAGTTTATCACGACAGGGTGTTGAACTGTTTTTT.

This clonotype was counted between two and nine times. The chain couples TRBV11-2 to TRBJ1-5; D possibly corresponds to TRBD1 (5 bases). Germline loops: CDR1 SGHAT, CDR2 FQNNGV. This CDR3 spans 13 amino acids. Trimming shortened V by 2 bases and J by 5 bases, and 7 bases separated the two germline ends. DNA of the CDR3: TGTGCCAGCAGCTTACGAGGGGATCAGCCCCAGCATTTT. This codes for CASSLRGDQPQHF.

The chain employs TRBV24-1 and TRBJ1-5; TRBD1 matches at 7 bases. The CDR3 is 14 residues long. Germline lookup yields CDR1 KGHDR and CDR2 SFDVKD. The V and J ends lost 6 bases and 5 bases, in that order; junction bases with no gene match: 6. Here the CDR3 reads CATSQGGAYQPQHF. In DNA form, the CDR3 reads TGTGCCACCAGTCAAGGGGGCGCGTATCAGCCCCAGCATTTT.

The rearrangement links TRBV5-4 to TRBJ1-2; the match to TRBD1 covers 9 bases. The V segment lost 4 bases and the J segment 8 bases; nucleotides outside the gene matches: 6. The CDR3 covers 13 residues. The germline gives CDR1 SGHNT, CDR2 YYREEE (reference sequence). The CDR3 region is CASSPGQGSGYTF. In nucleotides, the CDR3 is TGTGCCAGCAGCCCGGGACAGGGATCGGGCTACACCTTC.

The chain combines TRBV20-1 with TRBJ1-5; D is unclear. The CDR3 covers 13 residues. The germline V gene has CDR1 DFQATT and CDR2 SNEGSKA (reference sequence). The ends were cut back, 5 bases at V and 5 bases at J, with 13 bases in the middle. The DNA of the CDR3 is TGCAGTGCTCGGAAAGGCGTGGATCAGCCCCAGCATTTT. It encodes CSARKGVDQPQHF.

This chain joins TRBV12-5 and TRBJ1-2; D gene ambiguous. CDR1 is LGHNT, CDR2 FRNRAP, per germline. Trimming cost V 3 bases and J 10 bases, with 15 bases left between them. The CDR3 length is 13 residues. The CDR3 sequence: CASGLSLREPYTF. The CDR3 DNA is TGTGCTAGTGGTTTATCCCTTCGGGAACCCTACACCTTC.

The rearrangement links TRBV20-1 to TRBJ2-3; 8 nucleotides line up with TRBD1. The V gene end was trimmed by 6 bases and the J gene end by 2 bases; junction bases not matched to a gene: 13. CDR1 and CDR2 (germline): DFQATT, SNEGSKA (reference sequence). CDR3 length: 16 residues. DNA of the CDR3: TGCAGTGCCCCATCCTTAGGACAGGGCATCACAGATACGCAGTATTTT. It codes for CSAPSLGQGITDTQYF.

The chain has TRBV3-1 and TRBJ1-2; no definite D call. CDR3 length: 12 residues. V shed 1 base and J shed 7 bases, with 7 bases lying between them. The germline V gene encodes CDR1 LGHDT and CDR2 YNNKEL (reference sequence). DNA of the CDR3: TGTGCCAGCAGCCAAGTGGCCTCTGGCTACACCTTC. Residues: CASSQVASGYTF.

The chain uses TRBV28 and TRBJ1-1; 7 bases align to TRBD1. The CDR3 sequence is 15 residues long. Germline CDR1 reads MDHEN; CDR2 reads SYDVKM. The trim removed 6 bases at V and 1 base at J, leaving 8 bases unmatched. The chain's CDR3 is CASSPGDRSNTEAFF. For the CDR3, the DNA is TGTGCCAGCAGCCCCGGGGACAGATCGAACACTGAAGCTTTCTTT.

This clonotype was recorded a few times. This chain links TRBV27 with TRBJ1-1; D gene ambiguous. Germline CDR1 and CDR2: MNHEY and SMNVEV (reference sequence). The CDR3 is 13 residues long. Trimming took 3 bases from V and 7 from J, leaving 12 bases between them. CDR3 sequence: CASSLVFTDEAFF. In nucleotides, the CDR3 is TGTGCCAGCAGTTTGGTGTTTACAGATGAAGCTTTCTTT.

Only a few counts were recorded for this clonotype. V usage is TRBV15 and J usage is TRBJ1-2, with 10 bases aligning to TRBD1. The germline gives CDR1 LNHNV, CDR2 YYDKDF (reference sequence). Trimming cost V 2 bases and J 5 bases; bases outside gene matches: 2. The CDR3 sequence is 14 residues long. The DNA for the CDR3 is TGTGCCACCAGCAGAAGGGACAGGGGATATGGCTACACCTTC. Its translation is CATSRRDRGYGYTF.

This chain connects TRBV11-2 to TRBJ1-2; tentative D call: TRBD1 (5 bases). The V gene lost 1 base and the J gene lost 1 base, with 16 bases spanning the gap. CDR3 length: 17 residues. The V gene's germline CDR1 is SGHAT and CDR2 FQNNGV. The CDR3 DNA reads TGTGCCAGCAGCTTAGTCCCGGGACTTGACTTTAACTATGGCTACACCTTC. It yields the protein CASSLVPGLDFNYGYTF.

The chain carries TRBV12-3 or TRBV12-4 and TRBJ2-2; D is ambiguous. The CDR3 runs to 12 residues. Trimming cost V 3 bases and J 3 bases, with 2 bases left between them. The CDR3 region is CASSFHTGELFF. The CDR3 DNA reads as TGTGCCAGCAGTTTCCACACCGGGGAGCTGTTTTTT.

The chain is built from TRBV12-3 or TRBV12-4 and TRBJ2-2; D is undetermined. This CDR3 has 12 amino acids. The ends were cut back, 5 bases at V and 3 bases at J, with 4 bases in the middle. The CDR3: CASSLDTGELFF. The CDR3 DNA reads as TGTGCCAGCAGTCTGGACACCGGGGAGCTGTTTTTT.

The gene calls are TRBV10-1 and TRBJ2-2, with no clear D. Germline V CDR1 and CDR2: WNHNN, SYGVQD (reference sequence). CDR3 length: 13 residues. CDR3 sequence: CVWVCRWSGELFF. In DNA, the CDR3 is TGCGTCTGGGTCTGCAGGTGGTCCGGGGAGCTGTTTTTT.

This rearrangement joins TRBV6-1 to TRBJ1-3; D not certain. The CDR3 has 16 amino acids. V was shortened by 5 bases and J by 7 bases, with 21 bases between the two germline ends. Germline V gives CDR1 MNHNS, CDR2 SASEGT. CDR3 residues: CASSLTGSLGFNTIYF. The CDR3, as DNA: TGTGCCAGCAGTCTTACTGGCTCCCTGGGATTCAACACCATATATTTT.

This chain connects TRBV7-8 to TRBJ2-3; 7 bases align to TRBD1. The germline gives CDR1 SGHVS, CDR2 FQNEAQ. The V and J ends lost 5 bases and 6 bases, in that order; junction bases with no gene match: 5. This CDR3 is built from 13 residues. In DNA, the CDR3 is TGTGCCAGCAGCGACGACAGGGAGGATACGCAGTATTTT. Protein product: CASSDDREDTQYF.

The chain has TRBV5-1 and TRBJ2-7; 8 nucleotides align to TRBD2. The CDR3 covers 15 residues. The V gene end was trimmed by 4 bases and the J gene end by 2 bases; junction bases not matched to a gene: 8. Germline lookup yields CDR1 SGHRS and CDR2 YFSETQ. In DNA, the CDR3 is TGCGCCAGCAGCCGGATAGCGGGGCAGACCTACGAGCAGTACTTC. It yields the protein CASSRIAGQTYEQYF. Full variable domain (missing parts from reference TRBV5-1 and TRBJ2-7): KAGVTQTPRYLIKTRGQQVTLSCSPISGHRSVSWYQQTPGQGLQFLFEYFSETQRNKGNFPGRFSGRQFSNSRSEMNVSTLELGDSALYLCASSRIAGQTYEQYFGPGTRLTVT.

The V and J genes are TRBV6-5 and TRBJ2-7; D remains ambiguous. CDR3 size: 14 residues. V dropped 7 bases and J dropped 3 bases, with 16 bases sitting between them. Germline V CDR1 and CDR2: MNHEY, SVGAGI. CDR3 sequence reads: CASTYSGQFYEQYF. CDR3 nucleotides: TGTGCCAGCACCTACTCCGGGCAGTTCTACGAGCAGTACTTC.

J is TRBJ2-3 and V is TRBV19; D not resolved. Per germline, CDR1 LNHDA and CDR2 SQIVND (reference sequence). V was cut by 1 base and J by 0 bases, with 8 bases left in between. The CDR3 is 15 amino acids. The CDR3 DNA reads TGTGCCAGTAGTATAGGTCAGGTTAGCACAGATACGCAGTATTTT. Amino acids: CASSIGQVSTDTQYF.

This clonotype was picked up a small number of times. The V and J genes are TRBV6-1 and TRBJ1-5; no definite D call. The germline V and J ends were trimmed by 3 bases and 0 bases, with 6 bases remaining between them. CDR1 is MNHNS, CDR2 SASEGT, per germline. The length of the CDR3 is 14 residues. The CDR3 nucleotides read TGTGCCAGCAGTGATAGGATTAGCAATCAGCCCCAGCATTTT. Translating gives CASSDRISNQPQHF.

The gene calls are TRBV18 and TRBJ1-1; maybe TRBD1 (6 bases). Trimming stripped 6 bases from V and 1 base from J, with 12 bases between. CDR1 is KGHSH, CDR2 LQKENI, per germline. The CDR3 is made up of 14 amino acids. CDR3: CASSVSGANTEAFF. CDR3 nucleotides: TGTGCCAGCTCGGTCTCGGGGGCGAACACTGAAGCTTTCTTT. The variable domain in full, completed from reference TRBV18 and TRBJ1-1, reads NAGVMQNPRHLVRRRGQEARLRCSPMKGHSHVYWYRQLPEEGLKFMVYLQKENIIDESGMPKERFSAEFPKEGPSILRIQQVVRGDSAAYFCASSVSGANTEAFFGQGTRLTVV.

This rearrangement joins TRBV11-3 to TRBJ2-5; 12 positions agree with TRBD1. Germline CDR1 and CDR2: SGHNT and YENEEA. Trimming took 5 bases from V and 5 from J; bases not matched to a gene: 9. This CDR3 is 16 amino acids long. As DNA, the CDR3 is TGTGCCAGCAGCGCCTGGGACAGGGGGCAGGGTGAGACCCAGTACTTC. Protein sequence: CASSAWDRGQGETQYF.

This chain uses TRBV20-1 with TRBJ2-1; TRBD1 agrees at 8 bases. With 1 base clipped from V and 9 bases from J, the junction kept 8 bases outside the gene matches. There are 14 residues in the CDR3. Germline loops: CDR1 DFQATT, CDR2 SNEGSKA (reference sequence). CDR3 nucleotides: TGCAGTGCTAGAGGCGGGAACCAGGGGGCTGAGCAGTTCTTC. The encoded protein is CSARGGNQGAEQFF.

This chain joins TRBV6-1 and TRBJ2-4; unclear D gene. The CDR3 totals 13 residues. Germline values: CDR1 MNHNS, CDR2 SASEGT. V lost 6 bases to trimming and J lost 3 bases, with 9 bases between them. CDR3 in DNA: TGTGCCAGCAGCCCCATAAACAAAAACATTCAGTACTTC. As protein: CASSPINKNIQYF.

CDR3 in amino acids: CASSRTGGTSYNEQFF. The CDR3 coding sequence is TGTGCCAGCAGCCGAACAGGGGGCACCTCCTACAATGAGCAGTTCTTC. The chain couples TRBV7-2 to TRBJ2-1; 9 nucleotides line up with TRBD1. The CDR3 is made up of 16 amino acids. CDR1 and CDR2 (germline): SGHTA, FQGNSA. V shed 5 bases and J 0 bases; nucleotides not matched to a gene: 5.

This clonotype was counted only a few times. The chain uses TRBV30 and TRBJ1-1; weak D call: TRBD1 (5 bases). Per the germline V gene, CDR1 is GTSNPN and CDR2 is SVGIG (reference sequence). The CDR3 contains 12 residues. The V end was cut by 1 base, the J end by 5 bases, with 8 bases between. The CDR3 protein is CAWSGDSTEAFF. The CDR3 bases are TGTGCCTGGAGTGGAGACAGTACTGAAGCTTTCTTT.

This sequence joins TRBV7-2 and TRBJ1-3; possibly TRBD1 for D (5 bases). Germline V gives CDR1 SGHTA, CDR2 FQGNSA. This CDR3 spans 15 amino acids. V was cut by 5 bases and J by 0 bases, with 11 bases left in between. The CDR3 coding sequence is TGTGCCAGCAGCCTCGCGGACAACTCTGGAAACACCATATATTTT. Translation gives CASSLADNSGNTIYF.

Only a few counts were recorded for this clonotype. The CDR3: CAIRTGTNSPEQYF. The CDR3 DNA reads as TGTGCCATCAGAACCGGGACAAATTCTCCCGAGCAGTACTTC. The V call is TRBV10-3, the J call TRBJ2-7, with D maybe TRBD1 (6 bases). The V and J ends lost 6 bases and 6 bases respectively, with 18 bases between them. Germline CDR1 and CDR2: ENHRY and SYGVKD. The CDR3 length is 14 residues.

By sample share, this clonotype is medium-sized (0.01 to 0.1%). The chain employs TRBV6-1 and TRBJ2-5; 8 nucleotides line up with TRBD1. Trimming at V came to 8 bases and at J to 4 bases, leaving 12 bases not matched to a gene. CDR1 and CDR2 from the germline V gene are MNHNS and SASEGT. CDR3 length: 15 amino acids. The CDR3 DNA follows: TGTGCCAGCGGCTTTAATCAGGGGGCGGCAGAGACCCAGTACTTC. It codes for CASGFNQGAAETQYF.

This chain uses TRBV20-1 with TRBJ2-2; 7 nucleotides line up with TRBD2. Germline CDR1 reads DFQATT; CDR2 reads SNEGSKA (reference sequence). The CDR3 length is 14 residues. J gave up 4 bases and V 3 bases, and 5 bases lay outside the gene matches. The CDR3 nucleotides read TGCAGTGCTAGGGGGGGGATCGGCACCGGGGAGCTGTTTTTT. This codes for CSARGGIGTGELFF.